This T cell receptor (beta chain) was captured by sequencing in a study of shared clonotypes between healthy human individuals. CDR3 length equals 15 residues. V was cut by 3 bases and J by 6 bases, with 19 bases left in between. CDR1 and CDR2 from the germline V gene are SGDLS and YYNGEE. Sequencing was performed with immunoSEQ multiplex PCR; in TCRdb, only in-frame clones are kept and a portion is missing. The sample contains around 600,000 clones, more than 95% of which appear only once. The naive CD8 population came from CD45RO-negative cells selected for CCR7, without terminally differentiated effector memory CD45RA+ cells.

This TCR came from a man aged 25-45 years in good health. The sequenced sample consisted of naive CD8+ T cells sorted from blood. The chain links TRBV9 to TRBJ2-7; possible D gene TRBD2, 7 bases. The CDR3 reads CASSGGGTGLREQYF. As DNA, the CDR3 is TGTGCCAGCAGCGGCGGGGGCACGGGCTTACGCGAGCAGTACTTC. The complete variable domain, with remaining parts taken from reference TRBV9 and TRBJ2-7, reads DSGVTQTPKHLITATGQRVTLRCSPRSGDLSVYWYQQSLDQGLQFLIQYYNGEERAKGNILERFSAQQFPDLHSELNLSSLELGDSALYFCASSGGGTGLREQYFGPGTRLTVT.